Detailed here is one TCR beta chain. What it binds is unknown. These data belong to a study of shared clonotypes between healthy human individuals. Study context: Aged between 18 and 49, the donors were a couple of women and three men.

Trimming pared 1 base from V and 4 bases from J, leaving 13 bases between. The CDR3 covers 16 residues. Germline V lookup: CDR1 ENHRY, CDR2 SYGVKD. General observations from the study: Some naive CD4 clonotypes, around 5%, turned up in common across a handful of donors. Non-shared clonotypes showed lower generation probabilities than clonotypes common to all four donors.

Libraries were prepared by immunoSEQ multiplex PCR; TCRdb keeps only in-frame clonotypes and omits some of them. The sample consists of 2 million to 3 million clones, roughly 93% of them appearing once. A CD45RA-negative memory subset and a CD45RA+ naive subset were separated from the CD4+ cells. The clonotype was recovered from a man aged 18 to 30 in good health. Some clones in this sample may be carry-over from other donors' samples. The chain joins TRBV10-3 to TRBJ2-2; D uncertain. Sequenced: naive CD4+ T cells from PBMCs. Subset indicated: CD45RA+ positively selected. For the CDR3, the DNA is TGTGCCATCAGTGAGTGGACCTCCCCCGGCACCGGGGAGCTGTTTTTT. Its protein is CAISEWTSPGTGELFF.